The T cell receptor beta chain under discussion was sequenced for a study of technical replicates of blood from a handful of donors (dated by TCRdb to about 2017). Receptors were amplified or captured by the immunoSEQ multiplex PCR assay. TCRdb limited this immuneACCESS table to in-frame rearrangements with V and J called. A share of clones is missing; checked studies link under half to unresolved V genes, and the rest is unexplained. Recorded for this sample are around 83,000 clones; 80% to 95% of them occurred a single time. Of the sample, about 0.4% is held by the ten largest clones. As regards this clone: Its antigen is not yet known. No quality values exist for individual bases; no much larger clone is one base distant.

From the cysteine up to the phenylalanine, the CDR3 has a length of 15 residues. Left in the record is the CDR3 DNA by itself, 45 bases read in frame from the first base. CDR1 MDHEN and CDR2 SYDVKM are derived from the germline V gene. V ends up 3 bases short and J 3 bases short, with an unmatched junction base count of 5. The rearranged segments are TRBV28 and TRBJ2-1; 7 bases in the junction line up with TRBD1. The source material was T cells isolated from PBMCs. The sequence derives from a human donor in good health. Some clones in this sample may be carry-over from other donors' samples. For the CDR3, the sequence is CASSLGDSYYNEQFF. The bases are TGTGCCAGCAGTTTGGGGGACAGTTACTACAATGAGCAGTTCTTC.